This T cell receptor (beta chain) was documented in a study of T cells in Graves' hyperthyroidism and ophthalmopathy. TCR beta CDR3 regions were amplified from RNA. HTBI primers were employed in a first-round RT-PCR of the TCR CDR3. MiXCR was run by TCRdb on the multiplex PCR reads, yielding one entry per CDR3 protein. The data show roughly 290,000 distinct CDR3 sequences, approximately 13% seen once. This clonotype came up many times. Absence of ophthalmopathy progression within 18 months defined stable Graves' hyperthyroidism. Not enrolled were patients with uncontrolled infection, other autoimmune disease, pregnancy or lactation. This CDR3 comprises 19 residues. The V segment lost 0 bases and the J segment 5 bases; nucleotides outside the gene matches: 16. Germline V gene data show CDR1 as SGHRS and CDR2 as YFSETQ.

Sequenced sample: blood. J is TRBJ2-1 and V is TRBV5-1; 8 nucleotides line up with TRBD2. This clonotype was obtained from a woman between 40 and 50 years old with Graves' hyperthyroidism. DNA for the CDR3: TGCGCCAGCAGCTTGGTCCCTAGCGGGTCCACATCGAGCCACAATGAGCAGTTCTTC. This encodes CASSLVPSGSTSSHNEQFF.